This T cell receptor beta chain is from a study of molecular identifiers for immune sequencing clone quantification. Whole-study context: Replicate RNA from about 19,000 or 110,000 naive CD8 T cells formed five aliquots; four were sequenced.

In its sample, this clonotype was seen many times. No antigen is known for it. General observations from the study: Clone sizes could be underestimated for highly expanded clones when identical TCR molecules share a barcode. Clonotypes topping 20 RNA copies carried over 97% of effector molecules but under 1% of naive ones.

The germline V and J ends were trimmed by 4 bases and 3 bases, with 13 bases remaining between them. This CDR3 region has 14 residues. The germline CDR1 and CDR2 sequences are SGDLS and YYNGEE. TCRdb called the PCR reads again in MiXCR, with one record for every CDR3 protein. The table includes about 320,000 distinct CDR3 sequences, 24% detected once. J is TRBJ1-1 and V is TRBV9; D not resolved. The receptor was isolated from a human donor in good health. Some libraries in this study had Jurkat cell RNA spiked in. The sequencing sample was made of naive CD8+ T cells from blood, with Jurkat cell RNA spiked in. Indicated subset: FACS-sorted CD8+CD4-CCR7+CD45RA+ naive T cells. CDR3 region: CASSPRTGDTEAFF. CDR3 nucleotides: TGTGCCAGCAGCCCAAGAACCGGGGACACTGAAGCTTTCTTT.